The 3 T cell receptor beta chains below were found in one sample sequenced in a study of control samples from healthy donors and cancer patients. TCRdb's copy holds only in-frame clones and misses some; the assay was immunoSEQ multiplex PCR. Counted here are around 180,000 clones, just over 85% occurring once; the ten biggest clones make up around 5%. Sequences were obtained from blood. These TCRs come from a woman aged 25-40 years in good health.

This rearrangement joins TRBV6-5 to TRBJ1-1, with TRBD1 as a possible D gene (5 bases). This CDR3 spans 13 amino acids. Looked up from germline, CDR1 is MNHEY and CDR2 is SVGAGI. Trimming pared 4 bases from V and 1 base from J, leaving 7 bases between. CDR3 sequence (DNA): TGTGCCAGCAGTTTGAGGGGGAACACTGAAGCTTTCTTT. It is translated as CASSLRGNTEAFF.

The chain joins TRBV2 to TRBJ1-4, with D perhaps matching TRBD1 (5 bases). Germline CDR1 and CDR2: SNHLY and FYNNEI. V was pared by 5 bases and J by 4 bases, with 14 bases between. The CDR3 is made up of 15 amino acids. DNA of the CDR3: TGTGCCAGCAGTCCTCCGGGTGGGGGTAATGAAAAACTGTTTTTT. It is translated as CASSPPGGGNEKLFF.

The CDR3 nucleotides are TGTGCCATCAGTGAGAGGGGACAGCCCTACGAGCAGTACTTC. Translating gives CAISERGQPYEQYF. The chain links TRBV10-3 to TRBJ2-7; 7 nucleotides match TRBD1. Germline assignment: CDR1 ENHRY and CDR2 SYGVKD. CDR3 length: 14 residues. V was pared by 2 bases and J by 2 bases, with 3 bases of the junction left unmatched.